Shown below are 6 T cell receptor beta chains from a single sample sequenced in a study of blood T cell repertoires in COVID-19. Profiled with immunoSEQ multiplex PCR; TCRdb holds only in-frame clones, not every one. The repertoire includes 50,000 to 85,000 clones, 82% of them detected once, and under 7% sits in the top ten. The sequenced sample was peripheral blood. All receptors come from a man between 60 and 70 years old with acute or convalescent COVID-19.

The CDR3 sequence: CASTGLAGVQETQYF. DNA of the CDR3: TGTGCCAGCACTGGACTAGCGGGGGTGCAAGAGACCCAGTACTTC. This chain joins TRBV7-9 and TRBJ2-5; 13 bases fit TRBD2. The CDR3 contains 15 residues. The germline V gene has CDR1 SEHNR and CDR2 FQNEAQ (reference sequence). V lost 7 bases, J lost 2 bases, and 4 bases stayed unmatched.

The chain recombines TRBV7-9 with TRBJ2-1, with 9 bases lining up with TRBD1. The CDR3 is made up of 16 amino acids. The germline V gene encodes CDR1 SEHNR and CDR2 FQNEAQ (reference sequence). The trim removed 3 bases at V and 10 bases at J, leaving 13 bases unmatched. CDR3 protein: CASSFRTGEGMREQFF. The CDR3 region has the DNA TGTGCCAGCAGCTTTCGGACAGGGGAGGGTATGCGGGAGCAGTTCTTC.

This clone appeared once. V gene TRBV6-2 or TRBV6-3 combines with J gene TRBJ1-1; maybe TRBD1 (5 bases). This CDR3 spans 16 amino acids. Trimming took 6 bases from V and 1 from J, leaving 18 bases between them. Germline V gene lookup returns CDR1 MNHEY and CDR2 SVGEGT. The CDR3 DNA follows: TGTGCCAGCAGCCCGGGACTGACAAACGGGAACACTGAAGCTTTCTTT. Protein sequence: CASSPGLTNGNTEAFF.

The CDR3 reads CASREDSAYNSPLHF. CDR3 nucleotide sequence: TGTGCCAGCAGGGAGGACAGCGCTTATAATTCACCCCTCCACTTT. The chain joins TRBV3-1 (or the pseudogene TRBV3-2) to TRBJ1-6, with D maybe TRBD1 (6 bases). The germline CDR1 and CDR2 sequences are LGHDT and YNNKEL (reference sequence). Trimming left V 6 bases short and J 4 bases short, with 13 bases between. The CDR3 has 15 amino acids.

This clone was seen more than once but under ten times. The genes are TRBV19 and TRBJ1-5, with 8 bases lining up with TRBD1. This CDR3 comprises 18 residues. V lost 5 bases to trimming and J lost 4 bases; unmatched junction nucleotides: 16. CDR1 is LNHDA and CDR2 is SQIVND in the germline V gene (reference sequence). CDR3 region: CASSPNGQGARWNQPQHF. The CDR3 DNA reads TGTGCCAGTAGTCCCAACGGTCAGGGGGCACGATGGAATCAGCCCCAGCATTTT.

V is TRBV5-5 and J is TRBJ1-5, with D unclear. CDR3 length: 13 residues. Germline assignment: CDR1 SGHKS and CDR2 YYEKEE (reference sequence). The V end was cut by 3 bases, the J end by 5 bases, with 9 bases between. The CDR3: CASSSSADQPQHF. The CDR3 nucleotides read TGTGCCAGCAGCTCCAGCGCTGATCAGCCCCAGCATTTT.